Shown below are 25 T cell receptor beta chains from a single sample sequenced in a study of blood T cell repertoires in COVID-19. Assay used: immunoSEQ multiplex PCR; TCRdb lists only in-frame clones, some missing. Among 70,000 to 85,000 clones listed, around 82% were seen once. The sample comprised peripheral blood. All receptors come from a man aged 55-75 years with acute or convalescent COVID-19.

About this clone: An end of the junction differs from the germline gene, which may be a read error. The chain recombines TRBV7-7 with TRBJ2-5, with a weak D call TRBD2 (6 bases). Per the germline V gene, CDR1 is SSHAT and CDR2 is FNYEAQ (reference sequence). This CDR3 has 14 amino acids. In nucleotides, the CDR3 is TGTGCTAGCAGCCCCGGAGGGGCCCGGGAGACCCAGTACTTC. Translation gives CASSPGGARETQYF.

The J gene is TRBJ1-1, the V gene TRBV7-2; 9 nucleotides align to TRBD1. The CDR3 spans 14 residues. Trimming cost V 2 bases and J 4 bases; bases outside gene matches: 2. From germline, CDR1 is SGHTA and CDR2 FQGNSA. The CDR3 here is CASSLRDRATEAFF. CDR3 in DNA: TGTGCCAGCAGCTTACGGGACAGGGCCACTGAAGCTTTCTTT.

The V call is TRBV7-8, the J call TRBJ1-5; TRBD1 matches at 7 bases. Germline CDR1 SGHVS, CDR2 FQNEAQ. The CDR3 runs 14 residues. V shed 4 bases and J 8 bases; nucleotides not matched to a gene: 8. The CDR3 protein is CASSSQTGREPQHF. In nucleotides, the CDR3 is TGTGCCAGCAGCTCCCAGACAGGGCGGGAGCCCCAGCATTTT.

V usage is TRBV3-1 (or the pseudogene TRBV3-2) and J usage is TRBJ1-1; D is uncertain. This CDR3 is built from 14 residues. Trimming cost V 2 bases and J 8 bases, with 15 bases left between them. Germline CDR1 and CDR2: LGHDT and YNNKEL (reference sequence). The CDR3 nucleotides are TGTGCCAGCAGCCAATCCGAGTCAGGTAAAGAAGCTTTCTTT. This codes for CASSQSESGKEAFF.

The chain links TRBV6-6 to TRBJ2-7, with 14 bases identical to TRBD2. The germline V gene encodes CDR1 MNHNY and CDR2 SVGAGI (reference sequence). J was trimmed by 5 bases and V by 4 bases; bases with no gene match: 4. This CDR3 comprises 15 residues. CDR3 nucleotide sequence: TGTGCCAGCAGTTCCCGACTAGCGGGGGGGAACGAGCAGTACTTC. As protein: CASSSRLAGGNEQYF.

The CDR3 bases are TGCGCCAGCAGTAATGAACCCGGGACTAGCGTTACAGATACGCAGTATTTT. This sequence encodes CASSNEPGTSVTDTQYF. V and J are TRBV5-1 and TRBJ2-3; 10 bases are shared with TRBD2. Trimming cost V 5 bases and J 3 bases; bases outside gene matches: 12. The CDR3 is made up of 17 amino acids. Germline CDR1 and CDR2: SGHRS and YFSETQ.

The V call is TRBV3-1 (or the pseudogene TRBV3-2), the J call TRBJ2-7; 11 nucleotides line up with TRBD2. The CDR3 is 16 residues long. CDR1 is LGHDT and CDR2 is YNNKEL in the germline V gene (reference sequence). With 0 bases clipped from V and 4 bases from J, the junction kept 5 bases outside the gene matches. The chain's CDR3 is CASSQDLTSGMYEQYF. The CDR3 DNA follows: TGTGCCAGCAGCCAAGATTTGACTAGCGGGATGTACGAGCAGTACTTC.

The J gene is TRBJ1-2, the V gene TRBV15, with unresolved D. Trimming left V 0 bases short and J 1 base short, with 12 bases between. Germline CDR1 LNHNV, CDR2 YYDKDF (reference sequence). CDR3 length: 16 amino acids. The CDR3 sequence is CATSRDLHQDNYGYTF. CDR3 nucleotides: TGTGCCACCAGCAGAGATCTCCACCAGGATAACTATGGCTACACCTTC.

V gene TRBV6-6 combines with J gene TRBJ1-6; 7 nucleotides align to TRBD1. The V gene end was trimmed by 6 bases and the J gene end by 7 bases; junction bases not matched to a gene: 6. CDR3 length: 14 residues. Per the germline V gene, CDR1 is MNHNY and CDR2 is SVGAGI (reference sequence). CDR3 residues: CASSPRGMNSPLHF. CDR3 DNA: TGTGCCAGCAGCCCCAGGGGGATGAATTCACCCCTCCACTTT.

The gene calls are TRBV6-5 and TRBJ2-3, with D possibly TRBD1 on 5 matching bases. Germline lookup yields CDR1 MNHEY and CDR2 SVGAGI. The CDR3 length is 14 residues. Between the trimmed V and J ends, which lost 8 bases and 0 bases, there was a span of 12 bases. CDR3 in amino acids: CASRVPGSTDTQYF. The CDR3 coding sequence is TGTGCCAGCCGAGTGCCAGGGAGCACAGATACGCAGTATTTT.

V is TRBV28 and J is TRBJ1-1; maybe TRBD1 (5 bases). Germline CDR1 and CDR2: MDHEN and SYDVKM. The V end was cut by 7 bases, the J end by 3 bases, with 15 bases between. The CDR3 loop spans 14 amino acids. The CDR3 sequence is CASISGGLDTEAFF. The CDR3 nucleotides read TGTGCCAGCATTTCGGGGGGTCTGGACACTGAAGCTTTCTTT.

V usage is TRBV5-1 and J usage is TRBJ2-7; 7 bases fit TRBD2. The CDR3 is 18 residues long. Per germline, CDR1 SGHRS and CDR2 YFSETQ. V shed 0 bases, J shed 3 bases, and the junction held 15 bases outside the gene matches. The CDR3 reads CASSLAAREGRVGYEQYF. The CDR3, as DNA: TGCGCCAGCAGCTTGGCCGCTAGAGAGGGGAGGGTGGGCTACGAGCAGTACTTC.

The gene calls are TRBV29-1 and TRBJ1-1; D ambiguous. Trimming cost V 6 bases and J 0 bases, with 11 bases left between them. The CDR3 sequence is 13 residues long. Looked up from germline, CDR1 is SQVTM and CDR2 is ANQGSEA. The CDR3 nucleotides are TGCAGCGTCGGTTCTCTAATGAACACTGAAGCTTTCTTT. This codes for CSVGSLMNTEAFF. The full variable domain, with the rest looked up from reference TRBV29-1 and TRBJ1-1, is SAVISQKPSRDICQRGTSLTIQCQVDSQVTMMFWYRQQPGQSLTLIATANQGSEATYESGFVIDKFPISRPNLTFSTLTVSNMSPEDSSIYLCSVGSLMNTEAFFGQGTRLTVV.

The chain joins TRBV9 to TRBJ2-2; perhaps TRBD2 as D (7 bases). The germline V gene has CDR1 SGDLS and CDR2 YYNGEE. The ends were cut back, 2 bases at V and 5 bases at J, with 25 bases in the middle. The CDR3 has 19 amino acids. DNA for the CDR3: TGTGCCAGCAGCGTTAACAGGGAGAGACTAGCCGAGGGAACCGGGGAGCTGTTTTTT. It encodes CASSVNRERLAEGTGELFF.

This chain joins TRBV28 and TRBJ2-7; D uncertain. Deletions cut 8 bases from V and 6 bases from J, with 20 bases between. This CDR3 region has 14 residues. CDR1 and CDR2 from the germline V gene are MDHEN and SYDVKM. Written as DNA, the CDR3 is TGTGCCAGCTCCATCGAGCTACCCCCGCGCGAGCAGTACTTC. Translating it yields CASSIELPPREQYF.

This clone occurred once. The gene calls are TRBV10-1 and TRBJ1-3; D ambiguous. Deletions cut 0 bases from V and 8 bases from J, with 11 bases between. CDR1 is WNHNN and CDR2 is SYGVQD in the germline V gene (reference sequence). The CDR3 totals 14 residues. CDR3 sequence: CASSESMARDTIYF. In nucleotides, the CDR3 is TGCGCCAGCAGTGAGTCGATGGCCCGGGACACCATATATTTT.

The chain employs TRBV4-3 and TRBJ1-4; D is perhaps TRBD1 (5 bases). Germline assignment: CDR1 LGHNA and CDR2 YSLEER. This CDR3 region has 16 residues. Trimming shortened V by 0 bases and J by 9 bases, and 17 bases separated the two germline ends. The CDR3 region has the DNA TGCGCCAGCAGCCAAGAGCGGGGACCGGGGCAGAAAAAACTGTTTTTT. Amino acids: CASSQERGPGQKKLFF.

Only a few counts were recorded for this clone. V usage is TRBV7-9 and J usage is TRBJ1-1; weak D call: TRBD1 (6 bases). The V and J ends lost 5 bases and 4 bases respectively, with 14 bases between them. The CDR3 contains 14 residues. Germline V lookup: CDR1 SEHNR, CDR2 FQNEAQ (reference sequence). CDR3 region: CASSIIRGSTEAFF. CDR3 nucleotide sequence: TGTGCCAGCAGCATTATCAGGGGCTCCACTGAAGCTTTCTTT.

This rearrangement joins TRBV4-1 to TRBJ2-5; D ambiguous. Trimming removed 0 bases from V and 5 bases from J, with 10 bases in between. This CDR3 has 14 residues. CDR1 and CDR2 (germline): MGHRA, YSYEKL. The DNA of the CDR3 is TGCGCCAGCAGCCAAGATCAAACAAGTGAGACCCAGTACTTC. As protein: CASSQDQTSETQYF.

The sample holds one count of this clone. The rearrangement uses TRBV6-5 and TRBJ2-3; D gene uncertain. Germline CDR1 and CDR2: MNHEY and SVGAGI. The V end lost 8 bases, the J end lost 5 bases, and 8 bases lay between the germline ends. The CDR3 length is 11 residues. The CDR3 DNA follows: TGTGCCAGCCAAGTCGGAGATACGCAGTATTTT. As protein: CASQVGDTQYF.

This clone occurred once. This chain connects TRBV28 to TRBJ2-3; 8 bases are shared with TRBD2. J was trimmed by 2 bases and V by 5 bases; bases with no gene match: 6. Germline V gene sequence: CDR1 MDHEN, CDR2 SYDVKM. CDR3 size: 15 residues. CDR3 region: CASSSPGGATDTQYF. The CDR3 nucleotides read TGTGCCAGCAGTAGCCCCGGGGGGGCCACAGATACGCAGTATTTT.

CDR3 loop: CASSLYSGTQPYEQYF. CDR3 nucleotides: TGTGCCAGCAGTTTGTACTCCGGGACACAGCCCTACGAGCAGTACTTC. The chain employs TRBV27 and TRBJ2-7; TRBD1 might be the D (6 bases). This CDR3 comprises 16 residues. V was shortened by 3 bases and J by 2 bases, with 17 bases between the two germline ends. CDR1 MNHEY and CDR2 SMNVEV come from the germline V gene (reference sequence).

This clone showed up just once. The rearrangement links TRBV28 to TRBJ2-7, with 8 bases identical to TRBD1. Trimming cost V 4 bases and J 4 bases; bases outside gene matches: 9. The CDR3 contains 15 residues. CDR1 and CDR2 from the germline V gene are MDHEN and SYDVKM. The CDR3 protein is CASSSGAGGRYEQYF. CDR3 DNA: TGTGCCAGCAGTTCGGGGGCAGGGGGCAGGTACGAGCAGTACTTC.

The chain uses TRBV27 and TRBJ2-1, with 11 bases aligning to TRBD2. Germline V gene data show CDR1 as MNHEY and CDR2 as SMNVEV (reference sequence). Trimming cost V 5 bases and J 7 bases; bases outside gene matches: 10. CDR3 size: 16 residues. CDR3 coding DNA: TGTGCCAGCAGTCCTCATACTAGCGGGGGAGGTAATGAGCAGTTCTTC. Translated: CASSPHTSGGGNEQFF.

The CDR3 nucleotides are TGTGCCAGCAGCCAACCCTCGACAGGCGCTGAGGAAAAACTGTTTTTT. Translation: CASSQPSTGAEEKLFF. The rearrangement uses TRBV4-2 and TRBJ1-4; TRBD1 might be the D (6 bases). V was pared by 2 bases and J by 8 bases, with 18 bases between. From germline, CDR1 is LGHNA and CDR2 YNFKEQ. The CDR3 sequence is 16 residues long.